This entry features one T cell receptor (beta chain) sequence. Antigen: not known. Germline V gives CDR1 LNHDA, CDR2 SQIVND (reference sequence). The J segment lost 1 base and the V segment lost 3 bases, leaving 14 bases of the junction unmatched. The CDR3 is 18 residues long. This record belongs to a study of pediatric ulcerative colitis. Rectal tissue came from one to two pinch biopsies taken at colonoscopy. Control subjects, colonoscoped for suspected IBD, had macroscopically and histologically normal endoscopy. Clones were read by immunoSEQ multiplex PCR, and TCRdb kept only the in-frame ones, dropping some. The sample contains around 12,000 clones, over 60% of which appear only once. Findings of the study overall: Some T cells in rectal biopsies may come from blood, especially with overt colitis. Two patients' blood samples yielded substantially fewer templates.

This TCR was recovered from a boy between 10 and 17 years old who was a control in a study of pediatric ulcerative colitis. The V gene is TRBV19, the J gene TRBJ1-1; 7 bases match TRBD1. Sample: gut tissue. The DNA for the CDR3 is TGTGCCAGTAGTATCTCCCTCGCTAACAGGGGTGAGAACACTGAAGCTTTCTTT. Translating gives CASSISLANRGENTEAFF.